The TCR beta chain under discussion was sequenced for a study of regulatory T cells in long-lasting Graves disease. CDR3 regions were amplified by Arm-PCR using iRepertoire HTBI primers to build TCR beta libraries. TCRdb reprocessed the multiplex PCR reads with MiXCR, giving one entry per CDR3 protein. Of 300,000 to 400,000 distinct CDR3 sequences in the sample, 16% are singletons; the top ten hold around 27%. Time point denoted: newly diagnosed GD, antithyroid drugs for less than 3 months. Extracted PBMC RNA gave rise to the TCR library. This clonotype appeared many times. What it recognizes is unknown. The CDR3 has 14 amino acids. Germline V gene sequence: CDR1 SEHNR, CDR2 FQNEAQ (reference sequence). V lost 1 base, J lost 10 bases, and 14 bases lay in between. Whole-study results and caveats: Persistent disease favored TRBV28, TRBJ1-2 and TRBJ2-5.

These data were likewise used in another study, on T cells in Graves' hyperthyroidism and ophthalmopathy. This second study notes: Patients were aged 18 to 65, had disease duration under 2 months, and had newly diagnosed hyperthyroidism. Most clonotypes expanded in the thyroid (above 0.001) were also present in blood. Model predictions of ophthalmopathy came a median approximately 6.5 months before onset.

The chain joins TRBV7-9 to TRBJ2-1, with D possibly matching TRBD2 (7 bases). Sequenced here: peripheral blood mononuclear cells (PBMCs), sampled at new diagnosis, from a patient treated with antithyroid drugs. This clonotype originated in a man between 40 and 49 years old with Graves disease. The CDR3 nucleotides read TGTGCCAGCAGCTTAGAGGGGGGGCCCGGCGAGCAGTTCTTC. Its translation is CASSLEGGPGEQFF. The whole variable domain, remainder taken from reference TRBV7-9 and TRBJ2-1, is DTGVSQNPRHKITKRGQNVTFRCDPISEHNRLYWYRQTLGQGPEFLTYFQNEAQLEKSRLLSDRFSAERPKGSFSTLEIQRTEQGDSAMYLCASSLEGGPGEQFFGPGTRLTVL.